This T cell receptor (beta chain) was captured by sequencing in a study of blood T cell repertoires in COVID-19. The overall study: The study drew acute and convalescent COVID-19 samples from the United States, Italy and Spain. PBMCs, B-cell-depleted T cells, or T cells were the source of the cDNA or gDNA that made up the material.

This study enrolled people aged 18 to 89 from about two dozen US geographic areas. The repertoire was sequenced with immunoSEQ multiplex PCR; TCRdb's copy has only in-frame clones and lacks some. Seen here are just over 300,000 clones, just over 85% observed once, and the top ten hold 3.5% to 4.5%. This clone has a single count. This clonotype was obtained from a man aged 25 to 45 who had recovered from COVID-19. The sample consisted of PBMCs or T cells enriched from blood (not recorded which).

As DNA, the CDR3 is TGTGCCAGCAGCTTAGCGGGGGGGGCGTTGAACACTGAAGCTTTCTTT. Its translation: CASSLAGGALNTEAFF. J is TRBJ1-1 and V is TRBV7-2, with D tentatively TRBD1 (6 bases). Deletions cut 0 bases from V and 0 bases from J, with 11 bases between. The CDR3 extends over 16 amino acids. CDR1 SGHTA and CDR2 FQGNSA come from the germline V gene.